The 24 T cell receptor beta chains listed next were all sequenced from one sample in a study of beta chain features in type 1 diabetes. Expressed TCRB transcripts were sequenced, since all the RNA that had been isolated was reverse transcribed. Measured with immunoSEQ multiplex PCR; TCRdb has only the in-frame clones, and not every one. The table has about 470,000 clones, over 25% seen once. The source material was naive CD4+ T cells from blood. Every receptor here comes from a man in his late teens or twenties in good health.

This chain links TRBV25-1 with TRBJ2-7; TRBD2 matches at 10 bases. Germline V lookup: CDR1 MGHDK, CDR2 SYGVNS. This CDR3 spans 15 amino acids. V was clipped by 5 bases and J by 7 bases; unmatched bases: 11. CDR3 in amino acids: CASSYRLAGAGEQYF. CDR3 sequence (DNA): TGTGCCAGCAGTTACCGGCTAGCGGGAGCGGGAGAGCAGTACTTC.

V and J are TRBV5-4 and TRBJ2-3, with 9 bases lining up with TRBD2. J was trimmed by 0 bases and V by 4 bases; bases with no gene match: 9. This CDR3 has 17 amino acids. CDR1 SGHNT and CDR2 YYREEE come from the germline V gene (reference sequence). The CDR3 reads CASSKTSGWGSTDTQYF. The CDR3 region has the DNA TGTGCCAGCAGCAAGACTAGCGGATGGGGGAGCACAGATACGCAGTATTTT. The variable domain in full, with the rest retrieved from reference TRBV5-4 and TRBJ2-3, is ETGVTQSPTHLIKTRGQQVTLRCSSQSGHNTVSWYQQALGQGPQFIFQYYREEENGRGNFPPRFSGLQFPNYSSELNVNALELDDSALYLCASSKTSGWGSTDTQYFGPGTRLTVL.

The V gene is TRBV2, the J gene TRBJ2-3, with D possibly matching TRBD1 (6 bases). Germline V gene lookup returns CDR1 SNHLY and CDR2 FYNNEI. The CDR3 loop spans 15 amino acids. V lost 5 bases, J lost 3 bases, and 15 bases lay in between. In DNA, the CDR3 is TGTGCCAGCAGTTGGCAGGGGATCATAACAGATACGCAGTATTTT. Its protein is CASSWQGIITDTQYF.

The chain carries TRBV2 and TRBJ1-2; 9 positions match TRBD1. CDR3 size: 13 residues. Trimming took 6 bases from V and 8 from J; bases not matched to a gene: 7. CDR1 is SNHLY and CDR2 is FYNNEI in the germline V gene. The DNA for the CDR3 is TGTGCCAGCAGCGGACAGGGGACCGGAGGCTACACCTTC. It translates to CASSGQGTGGYTF. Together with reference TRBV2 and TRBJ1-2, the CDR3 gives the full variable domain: EPEVTQTPSHQVTQMGQEVILRCVPISNHLYFYWYRQILGQKVEFLVSFYNNEISEKSEIFDDQFSVERPDGSNFTLKIRSTKLEDSAMYFCASSGQGTGGYTFGSGTRLTVV.

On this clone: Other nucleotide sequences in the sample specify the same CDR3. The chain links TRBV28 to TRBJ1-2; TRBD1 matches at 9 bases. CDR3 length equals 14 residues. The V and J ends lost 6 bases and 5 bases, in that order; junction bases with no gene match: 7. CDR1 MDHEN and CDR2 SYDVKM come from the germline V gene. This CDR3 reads CASRATGGLYGYTF. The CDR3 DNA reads TGTGCCAGCAGGGCAACAGGGGGCCTGTATGGCTACACCTTC.

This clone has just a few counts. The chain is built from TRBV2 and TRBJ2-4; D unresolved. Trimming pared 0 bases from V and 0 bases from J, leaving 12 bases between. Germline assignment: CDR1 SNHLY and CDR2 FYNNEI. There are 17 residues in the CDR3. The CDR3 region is CASSEASAWLAKNIQYF. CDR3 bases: TGTGCCAGCAGTGAAGCTAGTGCGTGGCTAGCCAAAAACATTCAGTACTTC.

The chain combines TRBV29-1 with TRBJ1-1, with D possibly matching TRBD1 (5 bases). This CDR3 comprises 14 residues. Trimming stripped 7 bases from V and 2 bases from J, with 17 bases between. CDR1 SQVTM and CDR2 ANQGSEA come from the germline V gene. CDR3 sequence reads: CSAAGRLSNTEAFF. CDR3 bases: TGCAGCGCTGCAGGGAGGCTGTCTAACACTGAAGCTTTCTTT.

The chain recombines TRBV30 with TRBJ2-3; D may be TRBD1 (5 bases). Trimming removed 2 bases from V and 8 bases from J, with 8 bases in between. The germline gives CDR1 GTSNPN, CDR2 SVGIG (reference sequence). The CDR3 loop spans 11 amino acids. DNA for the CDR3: TGTGCCTGGAGTCCTCAGGGTACGCAGTATTTT. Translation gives CAWSPQGTQYF.

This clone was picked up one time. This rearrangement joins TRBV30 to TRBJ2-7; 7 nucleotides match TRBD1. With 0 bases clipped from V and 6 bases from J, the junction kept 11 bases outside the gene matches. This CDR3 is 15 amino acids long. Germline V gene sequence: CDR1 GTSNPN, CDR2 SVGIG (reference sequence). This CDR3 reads CAWSVRRGLPGEQYF. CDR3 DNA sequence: TGTGCCTGGAGTGTACGTAGGGGGCTCCCGGGCGAGCAGTACTTC.

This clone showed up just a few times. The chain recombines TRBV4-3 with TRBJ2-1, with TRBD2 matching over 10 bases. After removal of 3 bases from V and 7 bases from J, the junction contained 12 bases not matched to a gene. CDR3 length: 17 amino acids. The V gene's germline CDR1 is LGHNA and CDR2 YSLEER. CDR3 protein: CASSQGAGGLASNEQFF. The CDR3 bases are TGCGCCAGCAGCCAGGGAGCGGGAGGGCTCGCTTCGAATGAGCAGTTCTTC.

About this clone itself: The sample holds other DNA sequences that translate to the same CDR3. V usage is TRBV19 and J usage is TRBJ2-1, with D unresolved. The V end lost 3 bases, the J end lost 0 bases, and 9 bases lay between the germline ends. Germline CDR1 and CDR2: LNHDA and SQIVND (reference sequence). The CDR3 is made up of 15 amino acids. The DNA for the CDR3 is TGTGCCAGTAGTATCGACCGTGGCTCCTACAATGAGCAGTTCTTC. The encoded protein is CASSIDRGSYNEQFF.

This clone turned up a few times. CDR3 nucleotide sequence: TGTGCCAGCAGCCAAGGATGGGCCGCAGATACGCAGTATTTT. Amino acid sequence: CASSQGWAADTQYF. V is TRBV14 and J is TRBJ2-3; D not resolved. Germline V CDR1 and CDR2: SGHDN, FVKESK. With 1 base removed from V and 4 bases from J, the gap between germline ends came to 9 bases. The CDR3 runs 14 residues.

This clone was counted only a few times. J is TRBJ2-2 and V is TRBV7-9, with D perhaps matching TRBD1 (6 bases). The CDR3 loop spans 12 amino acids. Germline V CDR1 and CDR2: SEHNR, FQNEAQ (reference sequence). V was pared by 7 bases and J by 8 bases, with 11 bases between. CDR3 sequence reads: CASTDRRGELFF. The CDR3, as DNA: TGTGCCAGCACGGACAGACGGGGGGAGCTGTTTTTT.

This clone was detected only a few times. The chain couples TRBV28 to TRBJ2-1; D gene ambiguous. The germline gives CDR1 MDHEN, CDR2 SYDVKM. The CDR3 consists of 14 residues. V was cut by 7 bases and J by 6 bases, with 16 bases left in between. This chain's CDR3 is CASNEGRQINEQFF. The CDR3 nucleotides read TGTGCCAGCAACGAAGGGCGGCAGATCAATGAGCAGTTCTTC.

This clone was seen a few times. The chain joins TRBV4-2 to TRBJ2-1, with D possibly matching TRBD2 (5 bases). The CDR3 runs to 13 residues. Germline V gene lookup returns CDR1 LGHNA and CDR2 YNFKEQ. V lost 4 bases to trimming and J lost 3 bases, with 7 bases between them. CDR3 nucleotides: TGTGCCAGCAGCCTTCGGGACTACAATGAGCAGTTCTTC. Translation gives CASSLRDYNEQFF.

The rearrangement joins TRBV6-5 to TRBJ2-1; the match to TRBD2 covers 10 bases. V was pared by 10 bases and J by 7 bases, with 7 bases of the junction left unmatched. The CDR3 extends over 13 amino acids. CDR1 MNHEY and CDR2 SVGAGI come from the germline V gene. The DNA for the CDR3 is TGTGCCACATTAGCGGGAGGAACGAATGAGCAGTTCTTC. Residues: CATLAGGTNEQFF.

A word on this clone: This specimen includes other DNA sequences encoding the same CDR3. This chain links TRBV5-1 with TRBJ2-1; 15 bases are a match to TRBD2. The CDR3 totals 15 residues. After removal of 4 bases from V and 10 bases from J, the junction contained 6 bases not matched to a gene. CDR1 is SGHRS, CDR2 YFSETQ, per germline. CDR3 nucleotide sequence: TGCGCCAGCAGCCTCGGACTAGCGGGAGGGAACGAGCAGTTCTTC. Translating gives CASSLGLAGGNEQFF.

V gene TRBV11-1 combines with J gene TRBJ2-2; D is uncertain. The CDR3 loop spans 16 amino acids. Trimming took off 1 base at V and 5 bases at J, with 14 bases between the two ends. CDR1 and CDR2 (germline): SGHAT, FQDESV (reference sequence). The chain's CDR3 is CASSLGLPATTGELFF. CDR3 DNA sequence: TGTGCCAGCAGCTTAGGGTTGCCAGCGACGACCGGGGAGCTGTTTTTT.

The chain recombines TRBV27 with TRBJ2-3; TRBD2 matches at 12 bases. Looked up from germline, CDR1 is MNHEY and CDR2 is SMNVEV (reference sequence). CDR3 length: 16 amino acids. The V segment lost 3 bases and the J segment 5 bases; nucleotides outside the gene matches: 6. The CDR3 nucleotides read TGTGCCAGCAGTTTTCTCCCTAGCGGGAGGGGAGATACGCAGTATTTT. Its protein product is CASSFLPSGRGDTQYF.

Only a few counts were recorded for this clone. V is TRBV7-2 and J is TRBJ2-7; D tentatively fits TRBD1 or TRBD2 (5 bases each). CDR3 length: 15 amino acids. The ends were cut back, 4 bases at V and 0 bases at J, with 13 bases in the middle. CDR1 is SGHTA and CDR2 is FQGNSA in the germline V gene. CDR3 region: CASSSGRASSYEQYF. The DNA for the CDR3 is TGTGCCAGCAGCTCGGGACGCGCCAGCTCCTACGAGCAGTACTTC.

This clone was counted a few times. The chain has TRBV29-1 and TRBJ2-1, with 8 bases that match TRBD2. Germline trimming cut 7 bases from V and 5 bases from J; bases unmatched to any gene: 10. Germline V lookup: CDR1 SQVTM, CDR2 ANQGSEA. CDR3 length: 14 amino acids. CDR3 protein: CSARRTSPNNEQFF. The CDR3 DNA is TGCAGCGCCAGAAGGACTAGCCCTAACAATGAGCAGTTCTTC.

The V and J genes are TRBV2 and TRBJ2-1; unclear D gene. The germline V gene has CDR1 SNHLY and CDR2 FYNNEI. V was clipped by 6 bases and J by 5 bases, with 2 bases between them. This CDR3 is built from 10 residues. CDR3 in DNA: TGTGCCAGCAGGGACAATGAGCAGTTCTTC. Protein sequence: CASRDNEQFF.

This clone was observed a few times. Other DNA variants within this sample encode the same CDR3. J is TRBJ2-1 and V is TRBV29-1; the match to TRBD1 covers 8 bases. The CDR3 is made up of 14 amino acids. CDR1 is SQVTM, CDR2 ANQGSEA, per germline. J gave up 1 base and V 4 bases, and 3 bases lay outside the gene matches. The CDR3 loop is CSVVRDRSYNEQFF. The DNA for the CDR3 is TGCAGCGTTGTCAGGGACAGGTCCTACAATGAGCAGTTCTTC.

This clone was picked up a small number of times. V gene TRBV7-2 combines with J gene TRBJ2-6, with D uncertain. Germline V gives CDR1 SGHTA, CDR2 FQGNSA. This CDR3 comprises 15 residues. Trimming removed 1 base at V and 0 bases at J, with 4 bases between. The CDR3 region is CASSLDHSGANVLTF. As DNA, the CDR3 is TGTGCCAGCAGCTTAGATCACTCTGGGGCCAACGTCCTGACTTTC.